The rows below give T cell receptor beta chains drawn from one sample of a study of T cells in Graves' hyperthyroidism and ophthalmopathy. TCRdb independently ran MiXCR on the multiplex PCR reads; one entry per CDR3 protein. The data show about 520,000 distinct CDR3 sequences, around a quarter seen once. Sequencing was performed on blood. The receptors come from a woman aged 25 to 45 with Graves' ophthalmopathy. Each CDR3 is given with its conserved first and last residue. The D gene is left open where the match is weak. For some rows the clone size is stated as once, few or many, or as a class when expanded; others skip it.

j_call	v_call	clone_size	d_call	cdr3_aa	cdr3_nt
TRBJ1-1	TRBV9	few	.	CASSPGKSNTEAFF	TGTGCCAGCAGCCCAGGCAAATCGAACACTGAAGCTTTCTTT
TRBJ1-2	TRBV4-2	.	.	CASSQVDSSYGYTF	TGTGCCAGCAGCCAGGTTGACAGTAGCTATGGCTACACCTTC
TRBJ2-7	TRBV20-1	.	.	CSASLPAMTYEQYF	TGCAGTGCTAGTCTGCCGGCTATGACCTACGAGCAGTACTTC
TRBJ1-2	TRBV6-5	.	.	CASSNTPGSKGGYTF	TGTGCCAGCAGTAACACCCCCGGGAGTAAGGGTGGCTACACCTTC
TRBJ2-5	TRBV9	.	.	CASSVGGSRETQYF	TGTGCCAGCAGCGTAGGTGGGTCCCGAGAGACCCAGTACTTC
TRBJ2-7	TRBV28	few	.	CASSLMSGEAYEQYF	TGTGCCAGCAGTTTGATGTCAGGGGAAGCCTACGAGCAGTACTTC
TRBJ2-6	TRBV20-1	many	TRBD1	CSASDREPLSGANVLTF	TGCAGTGCAAGTGACAGGGAACCCCTCTCTGGGGCCAACGTCCTGACTTTC
TRBJ1-3	TRBV18	.	.	CASSPRRTSSGNTIYF	TGTGCCAGCTCACCAAGACGGACGAGCTCTGGAAACACCATATATTTT
TRBJ1-1	TRBV5-1	many	.	CASSLGWITSEAFF	TGCGCCAGCAGCTTGGGATGGATTACCTCTGAAGCTTTCTTT
TRBJ2-7	TRBV28	.	.	CASSLMYASYEQYF	TGTGCCAGCAGTTTAATGTACGCATCCTACGAGCAGTACTTC
TRBJ2-4	TRBV30	.	TRBD2	CAWSVPGGSGAKNIQYF	TGTGCCTGGAGTGTACCGGGGGGTAGCGGGGCCAAAAACATTCAGTACTTC
TRBJ2-5	TRBV11-2	many	.	CASSLEPWGTQYF	TGTGCCAGCAGCTTAGAGCCCTGGGGGACCCAGTACTTC
TRBJ2-2	TRBV12-3/TRBV12-4	.	TRBD2	CASRTSGSDGTGELFF	TGTGCCAGCAGGACTAGCGGGAGCGATGGCACCGGGGAGCTGTTTTTT
TRBJ1-2	TRBV20-1	.	TRBD1	CSATRTGTGYTF	TGCAGTGCTACCCGGACAGGGACGGGCTACACCTTC
TRBJ1-1	TRBV2	many	.	CARAGQNTEAFF	TGTGCCAGGGCAGGACAGAACACTGAAGCTTTCTTT
TRBJ1-2	TRBV29-1	many	TRBD1	CSVLPWDSYGYTF	TGCAGCGTCCTGCCGTGGGACAGCTATGGCTACACCTTC
TRBJ2-7	TRBV6-5	many	TRBD1	CASSPSTGGSYEQYF	TGTGCCAGCAGCCCATCTACAGGGGGAAGCTACGAGCAGTACTTC
TRBJ1-1	TRBV18	few	TRBD1	CASSRKGGGTNTEAFF	TGTGCCAGCTCACGGAAAGGAGGGGGCACCAACACTGAAGCTTTCTTT